A selection of T cell receptor beta chains follows, all from one sample in a study of T cell changes during pregnancy in multiple sclerosis. Data came from immunoSEQ multiplex PCR; TCRdb stores just in-frame clones and leaves some out. The sample includes about 100,000 clones, roughly 90% of them seen just once. Sequencing was performed on peripheral blood, taken after pregnancy. The origin of the receptors is a female donor with multiple sclerosis, enrolled in a pregnancy study. CDR3s include the opening cysteine and the closing phenylalanine or tryptophan. The D gene is left open where the match is weak. The listing skips clone size in some rows; elsewhere it reads once, few, many or a size class.

D: NA; V: TRBV27; J: TRBJ2-7; size: once; DNA: TGTGCCACCCAATCCCGGGGACGGGGACTCTCCTACGAGCAGTACTTC; CDR3: CATQSRGRGLSYEQYF
D: NA; V: TRBV2; J: TRBJ2-2; size: NA; DNA: TGTGCCAGCAATTCTAACACCGGGGAGCTGTTTTTT; CDR3: CASNSNTGELFF
D: NA; V: TRBV12-5; J: TRBJ1-1; size: NA; DNA: TGTGCTAGTGCTTCCGGGGAGAACACTGAAGCTTTCTTT; CDR3: CASASGENTEAFF
D: NA; V: TRBV5-1; J: TRBJ2-7; size: NA; DNA: TGCGCCAGCAGGGCACAGGATTACGAGCAGTACTTC; CDR3: CASRAQDYEQYF
D: NA; V: TRBV5-6; J: TRBJ1-2; size: NA; DNA: TGTGCCAGCAGCTTTGACAGAGTCGTGGGCTACACCTTC; CDR3: CASSFDRVVGYTF
D: TRBD1; V: TRBV7-3; J: TRBJ2-7; size: NA; DNA: TGTGCCAGCAGCCTAAGACAGGGAAACGAGCAGTACTTC; CDR3: CASSLRQGNEQYF
D: NA; V: TRBV13; J: TRBJ1-5; size: NA; DNA: TGTGCCAGCAGCCCAGAACCCCCCGGGGAAATCAATCAGCCCCAGCATTTT; CDR3: CASSPEPPGEINQPQHF
D: NA; V: TRBV5-1; J: TRBJ2-3; size: NA; DNA: TGCGCCAGCAGCTTCTTGGGGAGAGGAGGAGAGGAGCTGAGCACAGATACGCAGTATTTT; CDR3: CASSFLGRGGEELSTDTQYF
D: TRBD1; V: TRBV11-2; J: TRBJ2-7; size: NA; DNA: TGTGCCAGCAGCTCCATCCGGGACAGGGCCTACGAGCAGTACTTC; CDR3: CASSSIRDRAYEQYF
D: NA; V: TRBV5-4; J: TRBJ1-4; size: NA; DNA: TGTGCCAGCAGCTTAATAAATGAAAAACTGTTTTTT; CDR3: CASSLINEKLFF
D: NA; V: TRBV6-1; J: TRBJ2-1; size: NA; DNA: TGTGCCAGCAGTGAAATCCCCACTGCACCTTACAATGAGCAGTTCTTC; CDR3: CASSEIPTAPYNEQFF
D: TRBD1; V: TRBV6-5; J: TRBJ1-2; size: NA; DNA: TGTGCCAGCAGTTCCAGGGACAGTCCGAATAGCTACACCTTC; CDR3: CASSSRDSPNSYTF
D: NA; V: TRBV11-2; J: TRBJ1-5; size: NA; DNA: TGTGCCCGGGGTCAGCCCCAGCATTTT; CDR3: CARGQPQHF
D: NA; V: TRBV5-8; J: TRBJ2-3; size: NA; DNA: TGTGCCAGCAGCCCGAGTCGAGACACAGATACGCAGTATTTT; CDR3: CASSPSRDTDTQYF
D: NA; V: TRBV7-8; J: TRBJ1-6; size: NA; DNA: TGTGCCAGCAGCCCCGGCAGGCATGGGGCGCGTAATTCACCCCTCCACTTT; CDR3: CASSPGRHGARNSPLHF
D: TRBD1; V: TRBV15; J: TRBJ1-1; size: NA; DNA: TGTGCCACCAGCAGAGATGAGCCCGACAGGGAAGACACTGAAGCTTTCTTT; CDR3: CATSRDEPDREDTEAFF
D: NA; V: TRBV6-6; J: TRBJ2-1; size: NA; DNA: TGTGCCAGCAGTAAGAACAGGGCCTTAGAAAATGAGCAGTTCTTC; CDR3: CASSKNRALENEQFF
D: NA; V: TRBV9; J: TRBJ1-1; size: NA; DNA: TGTGCCAGCAGCGTAGGAGGGGGGGGGAACACTGAAGCTTTCTTT; CDR3: CASSVGGGGNTEAFF
D: NA; V: TRBV6-5; J: TRBJ1-5; size: NA; DNA: TGTGCCAGCAAGCCAATGAAAAATCAGCCCCAGCATTTT; CDR3: CASKPMKNQPQHF
D: NA; V: TRBV6-5; J: TRBJ2-1; size: NA; DNA: TGTGCCAGCAGTTACTCGATCTGGGAGGCCCCCGAGCAGTTCTTC; CDR3: CASSYSIWEAPEQFF
D: TRBD1; V: TRBV13; J: TRBJ1-6; size: NA; DNA: TGTGCCAGCAGCCGAGGGGCCGGGACAGCTAATTCACCCCTCCACTTT; CDR3: CASSRGAGTANSPLHF
D: TRBD2; V: TRBV15; J: TRBJ2-1; size: NA; DNA: TGTGCCACCAGCTTCGGGGGGGAGTACAATGAGCAGTTCTTC; CDR3: CATSFGGEYNEQFF
D: NA; V: TRBV10-3; J: TRBJ2-7; size: NA; DNA: TGTGCCATCAGTGGGGCCATAGGGGACGAGCAGTACTTC; CDR3: CAISGAIGDEQYF
D: TRBD1; V: TRBV6-5; J: TRBJ1-5; size: NA; DNA: TGTGCCAGCAGCCTGACAGGGGGGCAGCCCCAGCATTTT; CDR3: CASSLTGGQPQHF
D: TRBD1; V: TRBV5-6; J: TRBJ1-5; size: NA; DNA: TGTGCCAGCAGCTTGGGGAAAGGACAGGGCCGATATAGCAATCAGCCCCAGCATTTT; CDR3: CASSLGKGQGRYSNQPQHF
D: NA; V: TRBV4-1; J: TRBJ1-1; size: NA; DNA: TGCGCCAGCAGCCTCCGGGACATACCAAGAGAAGCTTTCTTT; CDR3: CASSLRDIPREAFF
D: TRBD2; V: TRBV2; J: TRBJ2-7; size: NA; DNA: TGTGCCAGCAGTGAAAGTTTAGCGGGGGGTGTGGTCGAGCAGTACTTC; CDR3: CASSESLAGGVVEQYF
D: NA; V: TRBV28; J: TRBJ1-1; size: few; DNA: TGTGCCGCACGTGGTCCGGGGGTTACTGAAGCTTTCTTT; CDR3: CAARGPGVTEAFF
D: NA; V: TRBV11-2; J: TRBJ2-7; size: NA; DNA: TGTGCCAGCAGCTCCGGGGGACTTCGGGGGTCCTACGAGCAGTACTTC; CDR3: CASSSGGLRGSYEQYF
D: NA; V: TRBV2; J: TRBJ1-6; size: NA; DNA: TGTGCCAGCAGGTACAGGGTCTCCTATAATTCACCCCTCCACTTT; CDR3: CASRYRVSYNSPLHF
D: TRBD1; V: TRBV19; J: TRBJ2-7; size: NA; DNA: TGTGCCAGTAGCCACCCGGACAGGGGATACGAGCAGTACTTC; CDR3: CASSHPDRGYEQYF
D: NA; V: TRBV14; J: TRBJ2-1; size: NA; DNA: TGTGCCAGCAGCAAGAGGGTTTACAATGAGCAGTTCTTC; CDR3: CASSKRVYNEQFF
D: NA; V: TRBV7-3; J: TRBJ2-3; size: NA; DNA: TGTGCCAGCAGTCGCGGGCTTGGGGATACGCAGTATTTT; CDR3: CASSRGLGDTQYF
D: NA; V: TRBV6-1; J: TRBJ1-1; size: NA; DNA: TGTGCCAGCAGTGAATTGGGGGGCACTGAAGCTTTCTTT; CDR3: CASSELGGTEAFF
D: NA; V: TRBV7-8; J: TRBJ2-3; size: NA; DNA: TGTGCCAGCAGCTCGGGACTTCTAGATACGCAGTATTTT; CDR3: CASSSGLLDTQYF
D: TRBD2; V: TRBV7-2; J: TRBJ2-7; size: NA; DNA: TGTGCCAGCAGCTTAGTTATAGCGGGCGAGCAGTACTTC; CDR3: CASSLVIAGEQYF
D: NA; V: TRBV5-1; J: TRBJ1-1; size: NA; DNA: TGCGCCAGCAGCCTACATGACAGTCTGAACACTGAAGCTTTCTTT; CDR3: CASSLHDSLNTEAFF
D: NA; V: TRBV19; J: TRBJ1-2; size: once; DNA: TGTGCCAGTAGTATAGATAGGGCGGTGGACTCGTTGCCCTACACCTTC; CDR3: CASSIDRAVDSLPYTF
D: NA; V: TRBV9; J: TRBJ1-3; size: NA; DNA: TGTGCCAGCAGCACAACGCCCACGGGGGGTGGAAACACCATATATTTT; CDR3: CASSTTPTGGGNTIYF
D: TRBD1; V: TRBV6-4; J: TRBJ1-6; size: NA; DNA: TGTGCCAGCAGTCCTGGGACAGGGAATTCACCCCTCCACTTT; CDR3: CASSPGTGNSPLHF
D: NA; V: TRBV12-1; J: TRBJ1-4; size: NA; DNA: TGTGCCAGCAGCCCCCAGCGGGGGGAAATCGCAACTAATGAAAAACTGTTTTTT; CDR3: CASSPQRGEIATNEKLFF
D: NA; V: TRBV10-3; J: TRBJ1-1; size: NA; DNA: TGTGCCATCAGTTTAGACAGGTCAAGTACTGAAGCTTTCTTT; CDR3: CAISLDRSSTEAFF